This T cell receptor beta chain was sequenced in a study of response to subunit inactivated influenza vaccine. Whole-study findings and limits: The authors suggested that every seasonal influenza vaccination recruits few new T cells.

On this clonotype: Its antigen is not known. The junction does not match germline at one end; this may be a read error.

MiXCR was run by TCRdb on the RT-PCR reads, yielding one entry per CDR3 protein. Among around 520,000 distinct CDR3 sequences listed, over 9.5% were seen once. The CDR3 has 16 residues. From germline, CDR1 is SGHRS and CDR2 YFSETQ. This chain links TRBV5-1 with TRBJ2-3; 8 bases are a match to TRBD2. The sequence was obtained from a man aged 50 or older who received an inactivated influenza vaccine. The sequencing here drew on PBMCs from blood, taken on the day of vaccination. The CDR3 nucleotides are TGCGCCAGCAGCTTGACTAGCGGTATTAGCACGGATACGCAGTATTTT. Translated: CASSLTSGISTDTQYF.